This is a list of T cell receptor beta chains from one sample in a study of blood T cell repertoires in COVID-19. Assay used: immunoSEQ multiplex PCR; TCRdb lists only in-frame clones, some missing. The data show roughly 62,000 clones, approximately 84% seen once. Sequencing input: peripheral blood. These receptors were taken from a man in his fifties or sixties with acute or convalescent COVID-19. Both conserved end residues are part of each CDR3. Fields, in order: D gene, J gene, V gene, clone size, CDR3 protein, CDR3 DNA. The D gene is left open where the match is weak. Rows give clone size only sometimes, using once, few, many, or a class for an expanded clone.

d_call: NA; j_call: TRBJ1-1; v_call: TRBV6-1; clone_size: NA; cdr3_aa: CASSVPGGGANTEAFF; cdr3_nt: TGTGCCAGCAGTGTCCCAGGAGGAGGGGCTAACACTGAAGCTTTCTTT
d_call: NA; j_call: TRBJ1-1; v_call: TRBV19; clone_size: NA; cdr3_aa: CASSQRAAPGGWSF; cdr3_nt: TGTGCCAGTAGTCAGAGAGCGGCCCCGGGCGGTTGGAGCTTT
d_call: NA; j_call: TRBJ2-7; v_call: TRBV10-2; clone_size: NA; cdr3_aa: CAVRDSLPIEQYF; cdr3_nt: TGCGCCGTAAGAGACTCCCTCCCTATCGAGCAGTACTTC
d_call: NA; j_call: TRBJ2-7; v_call: TRBV15; clone_size: once; cdr3_aa: CATSRDRLGTYEQYF; cdr3_nt: TGTGCCACCAGCAGAGATCGACTAGGTACCTACGAGCAGTACTTC
d_call: TRBD1; j_call: TRBJ1-5; v_call: TRBV18; clone_size: NA; cdr3_aa: CASSGQINQPQHF; cdr3_nt: TGTGCCAGCTCGGGACAGATCAATCAGCCCCAGCATTTT
d_call: TRBD2; j_call: TRBJ2-5; v_call: TRBV5-1; clone_size: NA; cdr3_aa: CASSWERGTQYF; cdr3_nt: TGCGCCAGCAGCTGGGAGCGGGGGACCCAGTACTTC
d_call: NA; j_call: TRBJ2-6; v_call: TRBV9; clone_size: once; cdr3_aa: CASSLGLSGANVLTF; cdr3_nt: TGTGCCAGCAGTTTAGGACTATCTGGGGCCAACGTCCTGACTTTC
d_call: NA; j_call: TRBJ1-6; v_call: TRBV2; clone_size: few; cdr3_aa: CASSERSPDSPLHF; cdr3_nt: TGTGCCAGCAGTGAACGAAGCCCTGATTCACCCCTCCACTTT
d_call: NA; j_call: TRBJ1-1; v_call: TRBV13; clone_size: NA; cdr3_aa: CASSLTIIEKFF; cdr3_nt: TGTGCCAGCAGCTTAACGATCATTGAGAAGTTCTTT
d_call: TRBD2; j_call: TRBJ2-7; v_call: TRBV9; clone_size: NA; cdr3_aa: CASSILGTSDSEQYF; cdr3_nt: TGTGCCAGCAGCATTCTCGGGACTAGCGATTCCGAGCAGTACTTC
d_call: NA; j_call: TRBJ2-1; v_call: TRBV18; clone_size: NA; cdr3_aa: CASSPRRRHNEQFF; cdr3_nt: TGTGCCAGCTCACCACGCAGGCGCCACAATGAGCAGTTCTTC
d_call: NA; j_call: TRBJ2-1; v_call: TRBV7-3; clone_size: NA; cdr3_aa: CASSLGQGSEQFF; cdr3_nt: TGTGCCAGCAGCTTAGGGCAGGGATCTGAGCAGTTCTTC
d_call: NA; j_call: TRBJ2-1; v_call: TRBV10-3; clone_size: NA; cdr3_aa: CATEGANEQFF; cdr3_nt: TGTGCCACAGAGGGCGCCAATGAGCAGTTCTTC
d_call: TRBD1; j_call: TRBJ1-5; v_call: TRBV5-5; clone_size: NA; cdr3_aa: CASSTWTGVNQPQHF; cdr3_nt: TGTGCCAGCAGCACCTGGACAGGGGTGAATCAGCCCCAGCATTTT
d_call: NA; j_call: TRBJ1-2; v_call: TRBV5-1; clone_size: NA; cdr3_aa: CASSPGTGNYGYTF; cdr3_nt: TGCGCCAGCAGCCCCGGGACTGGAAACTATGGCTACACCTTC
d_call: TRBD2; j_call: TRBJ2-1; v_call: TRBV9; clone_size: few; cdr3_aa: CASSTSSGGYNEQFF; cdr3_nt: TGTGCCAGCAGCACTTCTAGCGGGGGTTACAATGAGCAGTTCTTC
d_call: TRBD1; j_call: TRBJ1-2; v_call: TRBV5-1; clone_size: NA; cdr3_aa: CASSPNEGADYGYTF; cdr3_nt: TGCGCCAGCAGCCCCAATGAGGGGGCTGACTATGGCTACACCTTC
d_call: NA; j_call: TRBJ1-1; v_call: TRBV10-1; clone_size: NA; cdr3_aa: CATFTGKMNTEAFF; cdr3_nt: TGCGCCACTTTTACAGGAAAAATGAACACTGAAGCTTTCTTT
d_call: TRBD1; j_call: TRBJ2-3; v_call: TRBV24-1; clone_size: NA; cdr3_aa: CATSDLRGLGTDTQYF; cdr3_nt: TGTGCCACCAGTGATCTAAGGGGGCTAGGCACAGATACGCAGTATTTT
d_call: NA; j_call: TRBJ2-3; v_call: TRBV7-2; clone_size: NA; cdr3_aa: CASSLSSGGGRFTQYF; cdr3_nt: TGTGCCAGCAGCTTATCCTCTGGGGGGGGCCGTTTTACGCAGTATTTT
d_call: NA; j_call: TRBJ2-7; v_call: TRBV10-1; clone_size: NA; cdr3_aa: CASRQGRREQYF; cdr3_nt: TGCGCCAGCAGACAGGGTAGGAGGGAGCAGTACTTC
d_call: TRBD1; j_call: TRBJ1-1; v_call: TRBV23-1; clone_size: NA; cdr3_aa: CASRKTGGSSEAFF; cdr3_nt: TGCGCCAGCAGGAAGACAGGGGGGTCATCTGAAGCTTTCTTT
d_call: NA; j_call: TRBJ2-5; v_call: TRBV7-2; clone_size: NA; cdr3_aa: CASSLLRGGEETQYF; cdr3_nt: TGTGCCAGCAGCTTATTGCGAGGGGGGGAAGAGACCCAGTACTTC
d_call: NA; j_call: TRBJ1-5; v_call: TRBV7-2; clone_size: NA; cdr3_aa: CASSLRRNQPQHF; cdr3_nt: TGTGCCAGCAGCTTACGGAGGAATCAGCCCCAGCATTTT
d_call: NA; j_call: TRBJ2-2; v_call: TRBV18; clone_size: NA; cdr3_aa: CASAPGVGAGELFF; cdr3_nt: TGTGCCAGCGCACCGGGAGTTGGGGCCGGGGAGCTGTTTTTT